A selection of T cell receptor beta chains follows, all from one sample in a study of PD-L1 blockade in urothelial cancer. This table comes from immunoSEQ multiplex PCR, and its TCRdb copy is limited to in-frame clones, with some not included. The profile shows roughly 87,000 clones, approximately 90% of them singletons. Source: PBMCs, taken around atezolizumab (anti-PD-L1) treatment. The receptors stem from a woman aged 65 to 85 with urothelial cancer. Each CDR3 is given with its conserved first and last residue. Size is stated for part of the rows, as once, few or many counts, or as a class when the clone is expanded.

v_gene: TRBV25-1; abundance: .; CDR3aa: CASSIAGKGDTQYF
v_gene: TRBV28; abundance: .; CDR3aa: CASSLFGQGAKGYTF
v_gene: TRBV29-1; abundance: .; CDR3aa: CSVELTYTDTQYF
v_gene: TRBV4-1; abundance: once; CDR3aa: CASRTGQNTGELFF
v_gene: TRBV7-2; abundance: .; CDR3aa: CASSLSGGAYEQYF
v_gene: TRBV20-1; abundance: once; CDR3aa: CSAPQGNKAFF
v_gene: TRBV6-5; abundance: .; CDR3aa: CASSPYYRAAGELFF
v_gene: TRBV13; abundance: .; CDR3aa: CASSLVQWGRGYGYTF
v_gene: TRBV7-9; abundance: .; CDR3aa: CASSPPGLVTDTQYF
v_gene: TRBV19; abundance: few; CDR3aa: CASSIRGWDTEAFF
v_gene: TRBV5-1; abundance: .; CDR3aa: CASSLSAGVADTQYF
v_gene: TRBV6-1; abundance: .; CDR3aa: CASSEADRNNQPQHF
v_gene: TRBV7-2; abundance: .; CDR3aa: CASSWASRGSETQYF
v_gene: TRBV27; abundance: .; CDR3aa: CASRGLAGEVYEQYF